This T cell receptor beta chain was recorded in a study of blood T cell repertoires in COVID-19. The overall study: Sources were T cells, B-cell-depleted T cells, or PBMCs; the material itself was cDNA or gDNA.

Individuals aged roughly 18 to 90 years were recruited from roughly 23 US areas. Self-reported history from a screening survey and questionnaire set each donor's cohort. Assay: immunoSEQ multiplex PCR; the TCRdb copy retains only in-frame clones and omits some. The sample holds about 300,000 clones, around 84% seen once. The germline V gene has CDR1 SGDLS and CDR2 YYNGEE. The V and J ends lost 4 bases and 2 bases, in that order; junction bases with no gene match: 6. The CDR3 covers 14 residues. Sequencing input: PBMCs or T cells enriched from blood (not recorded which). This TCR was recovered from a woman in her fifties or sixties who had recovered from COVID-19. V is TRBV9 and J is TRBJ2-7; 7 nucleotides align to TRBD1. CDR3: CASSPSTGTYEQYF. The CDR3 region has the DNA TGTGCCAGCAGCCCATCGACAGGGACCTACGAGCAGTACTTC. Drawing the rest from reference TRBV9 and TRBJ2-7, the complete variable domain is DSGVTQTPKHLITATGQRVTLRCSPRSGDLSVYWYQQSLDQGLQFLIQYYNGEERAKGNILERFSAQQFPDLHSELNLSSLELGDSALYFCASSPSTGTYEQYFGPGTRLTVT.